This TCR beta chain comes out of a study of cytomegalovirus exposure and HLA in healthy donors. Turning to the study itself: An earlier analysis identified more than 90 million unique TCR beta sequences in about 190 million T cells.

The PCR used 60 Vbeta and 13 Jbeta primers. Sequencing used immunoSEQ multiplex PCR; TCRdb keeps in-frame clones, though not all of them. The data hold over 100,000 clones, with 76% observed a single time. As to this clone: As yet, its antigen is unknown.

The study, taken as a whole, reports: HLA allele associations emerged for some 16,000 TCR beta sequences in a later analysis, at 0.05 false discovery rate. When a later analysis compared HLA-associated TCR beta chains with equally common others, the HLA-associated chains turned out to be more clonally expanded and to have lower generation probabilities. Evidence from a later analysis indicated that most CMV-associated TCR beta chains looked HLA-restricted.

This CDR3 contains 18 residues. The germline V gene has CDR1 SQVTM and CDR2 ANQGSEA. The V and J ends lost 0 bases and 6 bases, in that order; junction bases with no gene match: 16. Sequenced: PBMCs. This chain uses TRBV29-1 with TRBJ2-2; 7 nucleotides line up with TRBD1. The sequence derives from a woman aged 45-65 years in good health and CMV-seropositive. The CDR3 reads CSVEDRRPTGRGAGELFF. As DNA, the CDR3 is TGCAGCGTTGAAGACCGCCGCCCGACAGGGCGAGGGGCCGGGGAGCTGTTTTTT.